The entry below gives a single TCR beta chain sequence along with its context. Other nucleotide sequences from this sample produce the same CDR3. The entry originates in a study of blood T cell repertoires in COVID-19. V dropped 1 base and J dropped 4; count of bases not matched to a gene: 1. The CDR3 sequence is 13 residues long. Germline assignment: CDR1 GTSNPN and CDR2 SVGIG (reference sequence). Clones were sequenced by immunoSEQ multiplex PCR, and TCRdb holds only the in-frame ones, with some missing. Found here are 300,000 to 500,000 clones, around 87% of them singletons; the top ten hold more than 0.85%.

The TCR originated in a woman in her twenties or thirties with acute COVID-19. The sequencing input was PBMCs or T cells enriched from blood (not recorded which). The V gene is TRBV30, the J gene TRBJ1-5; 7 bases align to TRBD1. The CDR3: CAWSGQGNQPQHF. The CDR3 region has the DNA TGTGCCTGGAGTGGACAGGGTAATCAGCCCCAGCATTTT.